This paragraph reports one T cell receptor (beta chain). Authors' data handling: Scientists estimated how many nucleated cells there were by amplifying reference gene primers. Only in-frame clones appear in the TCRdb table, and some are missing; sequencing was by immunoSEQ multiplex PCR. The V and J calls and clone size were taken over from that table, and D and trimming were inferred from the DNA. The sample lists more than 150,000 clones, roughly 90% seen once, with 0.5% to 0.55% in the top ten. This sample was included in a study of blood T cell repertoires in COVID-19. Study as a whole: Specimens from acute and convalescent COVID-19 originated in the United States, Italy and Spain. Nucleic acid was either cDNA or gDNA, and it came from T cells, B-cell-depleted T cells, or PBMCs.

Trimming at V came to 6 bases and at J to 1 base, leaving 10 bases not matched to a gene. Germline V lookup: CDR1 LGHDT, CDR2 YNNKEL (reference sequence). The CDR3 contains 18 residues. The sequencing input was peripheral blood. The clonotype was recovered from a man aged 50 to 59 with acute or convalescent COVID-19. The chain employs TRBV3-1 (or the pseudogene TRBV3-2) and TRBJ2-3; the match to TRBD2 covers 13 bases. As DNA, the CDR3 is TGTGCCAGCAGTCCAAGCCGTACTAGCGGGGGGGGCACAGATACGCAGTATTTT. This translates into CASSPSRTSGGGTDTQYF.